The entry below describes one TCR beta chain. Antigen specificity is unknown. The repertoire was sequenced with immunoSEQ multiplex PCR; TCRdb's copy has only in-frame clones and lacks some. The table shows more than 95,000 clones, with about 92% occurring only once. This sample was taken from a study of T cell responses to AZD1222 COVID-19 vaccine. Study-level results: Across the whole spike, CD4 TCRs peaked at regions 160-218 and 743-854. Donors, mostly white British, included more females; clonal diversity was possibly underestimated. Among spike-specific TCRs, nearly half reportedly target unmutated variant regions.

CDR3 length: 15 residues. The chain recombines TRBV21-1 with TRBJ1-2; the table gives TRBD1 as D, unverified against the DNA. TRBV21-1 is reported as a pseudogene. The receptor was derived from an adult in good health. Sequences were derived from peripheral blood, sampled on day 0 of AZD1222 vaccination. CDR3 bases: TGTGCCAGCAGGACATACAGGGGTACTGACTATGGCTACACCTTC. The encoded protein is CASRTYRGTDYGYTF.